This TCR beta chain was obtained from a study of read filtering for tumor transcriptome and immune sequencing. Whole-study results and caveats: The sorted CD138-negative fraction was a mixed bone marrow immune population, not purified T cells. RNA-seq captured clonotypes less deeply and reliably than IR-seq.

The CDR3 loop spans 14 amino acids. Trimming took off 4 bases at V and 5 bases at J, with 15 bases between the two ends. Per the germline V gene, CDR1 is GTSNPN and CDR2 is SVGIG (reference sequence). This library used about 360 ng RNA and molecular barcoded adaptors spanning alpha/delta and beta/gamma chains. TCRdb itself ran the reads through MiXCR, one entry per CDR3 protein. This repertoire shows roughly 61,000 distinct CDR3 sequences, roughly an eighth found once; its top ten account for around 15%. This clonotype has a count of ten or more. Its antigen is as yet unknown. The chain combines TRBV30 with TRBJ2-1, with a possible D match to TRBD1 (5 bases). This receptor was obtained from a donor at least 40 years old with multiple myeloma. The sample taken for sequencing was a population of CD138-negative cells sorted from bone marrow. CDR3 region: CAWNLQGNNNEQFF. CDR3 nucleotides: TGTGCCTGGAACCTCCAGGGTAATAACAATGAGCAGTTCTTC.